What follows describes a single T cell receptor beta chain. Its antigen is still unknown. Base qualities were left out, and no much larger clone turns up one base away. TCRbeta CDR3 regions were amplified from genomic DNA by means of the immunoSEQ Assay, a bias-controlled multiplex PCR. The original methods were these. Within the assay, amplification of reference gene primers was used to estimate how many nucleated cells each sample contained. To quantify the absolute abundance of each unique TCRbeta CDR3 rearrangement, sequence reads were collapsed and filtered. For each sample, productive Simpson clonality was calculated as the square root of Simpson's diversity index across productive rearrangements. Sourced from immuneACCESS, this table was stored by TCRdb with only in-frame sequences that have V and J called. A share of the clones is absent; for the studies checked, an unresolved V gene accounts for under half, and the remainder has no known explanation. V, J and clone size reflect that table, while D and trimming were determined from the DNA. For this sample the table gives about 480,000 clones, of which about nine tenths were detected only once. The ten largest clones represent under 9.5% of the sample.

These data are taken from a study of blood T cell repertoires in COVID-19 (dated by TCRdb to the early 2020s). Describing the broader study: Samples covering the acute and convalescent phases of COVID-19 were provided by collaborators in the United States, Italy and Spain. The prospective study material was composed of cDNA or gDNA derived from T cells, B-cell-depleted T cells, or PBMCs. The sample metadata nearly always contained a de-identified subject ID, COVID-19 status, age in years and sex. The samples were drawn from two sources: the first 160 participants of the ongoing ImmuneRACE study, and about 1,300 subjects contributed by 6 global collaborators. The repertoires were made available in a free public database intended to serve as a resource for research on the immune response to SARS-CoV-2. Subjects who had been exposed to COVID-19, were actively infected with it, or had recovered from it provided the deeply sampled blood TCRbeta repertoires that made up the dataset. HLA class I and class II types, where available, came from metadata supplied by the sample provider rather than from assay-based typing. On the study overall, not on this receptor specifically: The quantity of clinical and demographic metadata differed by source and by participant and was supplied without curation.

The germline V gene gives CDR1 as MNHEY and CDR2 as SVGAGI. The CDR3 covers 15 residues, taking in both the cysteine and the phenylalanine. Only CDR3 DNA is held: 45 bases, read in frame from base 1. Ends trimmed: V by 3 bases, J by 6 bases; bases unmatched to a gene: 1. In the prospective study, participants were 18 to 89 years old, resided in fewer than 25 geographic areas of the United States, and were enrolled through a virtual design. In the prospective study, cohorts were assigned on the basis of participant-reported clinical history obtained from a screening survey and a study questionnaire. For ImmuneRACE Cohort 3, a participant was defined as recovered based on two consecutive negative NP/OP PCR tests, clearance by a healthcare professional, or resolution of symptoms. Each participant in the prospective study had whole blood, serum and a nasopharyngeal or oropharyngeal swab collected by mobile phlebotomists. Over an approximately 2-month period, participants in the prospective study had the option of providing additional blood draws and questionnaires. Prospective study blood samples were shipped either frozen or at room temperature before DNA extraction.

The rearranged chain carries TRBV6-5 and TRBJ2-1, with 14 bases in between that match TRBD2. The clonotype comes from a woman aged 55-70 years who had recovered from COVID-19. Material for sequencing was PBMCs or T cells enriched from blood (not recorded which). The CDR3 here reads CASSYGTSGGNEQFF. The nucleotide sequence is TGTGCCAGCAGTTATGGGACTAGCGGGGGCAATGAGCAGTTCTTC.